This T cell receptor (beta chain) was documented in a study of T cell responses to AZD1222 COVID-19 vaccine. Sequenced by immunoSEQ multiplex PCR; TCRdb stores in-frame clones only, minus some. The sample holds 150,000 or so clones; about 92% are singletons and the top ten take about 2.3%. The CDR3 runs to 15 residues. V shed 5 bases and J shed 7 bases, with 18 bases lying between them. Per the germline V gene, CDR1 is SGHNT and CDR2 is YYREEE (reference sequence). Sample: peripheral blood, taken on day 0 of AZD1222 vaccination. The origin of this receptor is an adult in good health. J is TRBJ1-4 and V is TRBV5-4, with D possibly matching TRBD1 (5 bases). CDR3 nucleotide sequence: TGTGCCAGCAGGGTCACGCCGGGGGTCGGTGAAAAACTGTTTTTT. This codes for CASRVTPGVGEKLFF.